One and the same sample provided the 29 T cell receptor beta chains below, sequenced in a study of regulatory T cells in long-lasting Graves disease. The sample's time point: persistent/refractory GD, antithyroid drugs over 5 years with positive TRAb. RNA from PBMCs was the source of the TCR library. The TCR beta library used iRepertoire HTBI primers with Arm-PCR amplification of CDR3. MiXCR, run by TCRdb on the multiplex PCR reads, gives a single entry per CDR3 protein. The sample has a few hundred thousand distinct CDR3 sequences; about a quarter are singletons. This specimen consisted of peripheral blood mononuclear cells (PBMCs), obtained when the disease was refractory, from a patient treated with antithyroid drugs. These receptors came from a female donor with Graves disease.

This clonotype was seen repeatedly, ten times or more. The rearrangement links TRBV2 to TRBJ1-1, with D possibly matching TRBD1 (5 bases). Germline lookup yields CDR1 SNHLY and CDR2 FYNNEI. The CDR3 runs to 13 residues. The ends were cut back, 6 bases at V and 3 bases at J, with 11 bases in the middle. As DNA, the CDR3 is TGTGCCAGCAGCCCAGGGACTGACACTGAAGCTTTCTTT. It codes for CASSPGTDTEAFF.

CDR3 bases: TGTGCCTGGAGTAAGACTGAGAACACCGGGGAGCTGTTTTTT. Its translation is CAWSKTENTGELFF. The rearrangement uses TRBV30 and TRBJ2-2; D not certain. Germline CDR1 is GTSNPN and CDR2 is SVGIG (reference sequence). Trimming shortened V by 2 bases and J by 1 base, and 8 bases separated the two germline ends. The CDR3 totals 14 residues. The full variable domain, rest sourced from reference TRBV30 and TRBJ2-2, is SQTIHQWPATLVQPVGSPLSLECTVEGTSNPNLYWYRQAAGRGLQLLFYSVGIGQISSEVPQNLSASRPQDRQFILSSKKLLLSDSGFYLCAWSKTENTGELFFGEGSRLTVL.

The table lists this clonotype with a few counts. This chain connects TRBV28 to TRBJ1-4; no clear D gene. Germline values: CDR1 MDHEN, CDR2 SYDVKM. CDR3 length equals 10 residues. Trimming cost V 7 bases and J 8 bases, with 5 bases left between them. CDR3 in DNA: TGTGCCAGCATGGTAGAAAAACTGTTTTTT. Its translation is CASMVEKLFF. Complete variable domain (other parts from reference TRBV28 and TRBJ1-4): DVKVTQSSRYLVKRTGEKVFLECVQDMDHENMFWYRQDPGLGLRLIYFSYDVKMKEKGDIPEGYSVSREKKERFSLILESASTNQTSMYLCASMVEKLFFGSGTQLSVL.

This clonotype was detected many times. The rearrangement uses TRBV10-3 and TRBJ2-7; D possibly uses TRBD1 or TRBD2 (6 bases each). The CDR3 extends over 14 amino acids. Germline V CDR1 and CDR2: ENHRY, SYGVKD. V lost 6 bases and J 3 bases, leaving 15 bases between the germline ends. CDR3 protein: CAIRRDTGDYEQYF. The CDR3 DNA reads as TGTGCCATCAGGCGGGACACGGGGGACTACGAGCAGTACTTC.

This clonotype was seen ten or more times. The chain uses TRBV12-3 or TRBV12-4 and TRBJ1-4; D uncertain. The ends were cut back, 3 bases at V and 5 bases at J, with 10 bases in the middle. The CDR3 extends over 14 amino acids. The CDR3 here is CASSFGRENEKLFF. Here the CDR3 DNA reads TGTGCCAGCAGTTTCGGCAGAGAGAATGAAAAACTGTTTTTT.

This CDR3 reads CSARDFRETQYF. The CDR3 DNA reads TGCAGTGCTAGGGACTTCAGGGAGACCCAGTACTTC. V usage is TRBV20-1 and J usage is TRBJ2-5, with a possible D match to TRBD2 (5 bases). The CDR3 is 12 amino acids. Trimming took 3 bases from V and 5 from J, leaving 10 bases between them. The germline CDR1 and CDR2 sequences are DFQATT and SNEGSKA (reference sequence).

The rearrangement uses TRBV7-8 and TRBJ2-3; D may be TRBD2 (5 bases). Looked up from germline, CDR1 is SGHVS and CDR2 is FQNEAQ. The V end lost 5 bases, the J end lost 2 bases, and 14 bases lay between the germline ends. This CDR3 spans 15 amino acids. Here the CDR3 DNA reads TGTGCCAGCAGCGCCCAGACTATCACCACAGATACGCAGTATTTT. Amino acid sequence: CASSAQTITTDTQYF.

CDR3 DNA: TGTGCCAGCAGCGGTGGGGGGGCGGGCGCCGAAAAACTGTTTTTT. It codes for CASSGGGAGAEKLFF. The chain joins TRBV7-2 to TRBJ1-4; TRBD1 might be the D (6 bases). Germline CDR1 SGHTA, CDR2 FQGNSA. This CDR3 spans 15 amino acids. Trimming left V 5 bases short and J 8 bases short, with 18 bases between.

The chain employs TRBV19 and TRBJ1-1, with D perhaps matching TRBD1 (6 bases). This CDR3 is built from 14 residues. Germline CDR1 LNHDA, CDR2 SQIVND (reference sequence). V was clipped by 7 bases and J by 1 base, with 13 bases between them. The CDR3, as DNA: TGTGCCAGTAAATCAATCAGGGGGAACACTGAAGCTTTCTTT. Its translation: CASKSIRGNTEAFF.

This clonotype was recorded only once. The chain couples TRBV30 to TRBJ1-1; D unclear. The CDR3 length is 12 residues. Trimming removed 6 bases at V and 9 bases at J, with 17 bases between. In germline, CDR1 is GTSNPN, CDR2 SVGIG (reference sequence). CDR3 amino acids: CACLRGSGQAFF. CDR3 nucleotides: TGTGCCTGTTTACGGGGTTCTGGGCAAGCTTTCTTT.

This clonotype was found many times. This sequence joins TRBV6-5 and TRBJ1-2, with 9 bases matching TRBD1. This CDR3 spans 15 amino acids. CDR1 is MNHEY, CDR2 SVGAGI, per germline. Losses at the gene ends were 4 bases for V and 8 bases for J; bases not matched to a gene: 11. CDR3 residues: CASSLPGQGSRGYTF. The CDR3 DNA follows: TGTGCCAGCAGTTTACCGGGACAGGGCTCCCGAGGCTACACCTTC.

The rearrangement links TRBV2 to TRBJ2-1, with 7 bases matching TRBD2. The CDR3 sequence is 14 residues long. The V and J ends lost 4 bases and 3 bases, in that order; junction bases with no gene match: 3. Per germline, CDR1 SNHLY and CDR2 FYNNEI. The DNA for the CDR3 is TGTGCCAGCAGTGGGGCTAGCGGCTACAATGAGCAGTTCTTC. The encoded protein is CASSGASGYNEQFF.

The chain couples TRBV4-1 to TRBJ2-2; D perhaps matches TRBD2 (5 bases). This CDR3 spans 15 amino acids. V was clipped by 1 base and J by 6 bases, with 12 bases between them. Germline CDR1 MGHRA, CDR2 YSYEKL. CDR3 amino acids: CASSQVSSSSGELFF. As DNA, the CDR3 is TGCGCCAGCAGCCAAGTATCTAGCTCGTCCGGGGAGCTGTTTTTT.

This clonotype occurred a few times. The J gene is TRBJ1-1, the V gene TRBV20-1, with 7 bases matching TRBD1. Germline CDR1 is DFQATT and CDR2 is SNEGSKA (reference sequence). The length of the CDR3 is 13 residues. Trimming at V came to 3 bases and at J to 2 bases, leaving 3 bases not matched to a gene. The CDR3 sequence is CSASRDSNTEAFF. As DNA, the CDR3 is TGCAGTGCTAGCCGGGACAGCAACACTGAAGCTTTCTTT.

This clonotype has ten or more counts. The chain joins TRBV20-1 to TRBJ1-1; D unresolved. Germline-derived CDR1 and CDR2 are DFQATT and SNEGSKA (reference sequence). The CDR3 length is 14 residues. V was shortened by 6 bases and J by 1 base, with 15 bases between the two germline ends. CDR3 coding DNA: TGCAGTGCCGACCGCGGATCCCAGAACACTGAAGCTTTCTTT. It yields the protein CSADRGSQNTEAFF.

This clonotype was seen a few times. The V call is TRBV7-2, the J call TRBJ2-5; either TRBD1 or TRBD2 may fit D (5 bases each). V gave up 1 base and J gave up 4 bases, with 7 bases separating them. Germline-derived CDR1 and CDR2 are SGHTA and FQGNSA. The CDR3 covers 13 residues. CDR3 DNA sequence: TGTGCCAGCAGCTTAGTCGGGACAGAGACCCAGTACTTC. It encodes CASSLVGTETQYF.

This clonotype occurred many times. The chain combines TRBV12-3 or TRBV12-4 with TRBJ1-1; D is uncertain. There are 15 residues in the CDR3. The V end lost 1 base, the J end lost 0 bases, and 9 bases lay between the germline ends. The CDR3 is CASSLGAGMNTEAFF. The CDR3 bases are TGTGCCAGCAGTTTAGGGGCAGGTATGAACACTGAAGCTTTCTTT.

The chain is built from TRBV30 and TRBJ1-1, with D possibly matching TRBD1 (5 bases). V was cut by 6 bases and J by 4 bases, with 18 bases left in between. The CDR3 is 14 residues long. Germline CDR1 reads GTSNPN; CDR2 reads SVGIG (reference sequence). This CDR3 is CACNSGQGGTEAFF. In nucleotides, the CDR3 is TGTGCCTGTAACTCCGGTCAGGGTGGCACTGAAGCTTTCTTT.

The chain is built from TRBV25-1 and TRBJ2-7, with D hard to call. Trimming removed 6 bases from V and 3 bases from J, with 12 bases in between. Per germline, CDR1 MGHDK and CDR2 SYGVNS. The CDR3 covers 13 residues. CDR3 in amino acids: CASSQTGLYEQYF. CDR3 in DNA: TGTGCCAGCAGCCAGACGGGTCTCTACGAGCAGTACTTC.

This CDR3 is CASSPRGLSTDTQYF. The CDR3 DNA is TGTGCCAGCTCACCCAGGGGATTGTCCACAGATACGCAGTATTTT. This sequence joins TRBV18 and TRBJ2-3; D may be TRBD1 (6 bases). The germline gives CDR1 KGHSH, CDR2 LQKENI. The V gene lost 3 bases and the J gene lost 2 bases, with 12 bases spanning the gap. This CDR3 spans 15 amino acids.

The chain has TRBV2 and TRBJ1-5, with TRBD1 as a possible D gene (6 bases). The CDR3 consists of 16 residues. Trimming removed 4 bases at V and 7 bases at J, with 20 bases between. Germline lookup yields CDR1 SNHLY and CDR2 FYNNEI. The CDR3 DNA reads as TGTGCCAGCAGTGCCGGCCCGGGGGCGCAGGAACAGCCCCAGCATTTT. Translation gives CASSAGPGAQEQPQHF.

This clonotype was observed a handful of times. This chain links TRBV30 with TRBJ1-2; 12 nucleotides match TRBD1. Trimming cost V 6 bases and J 7 bases; bases outside gene matches: 18. The germline V gene encodes CDR1 GTSNPN and CDR2 SVGIG (reference sequence). The CDR3 loop spans 17 amino acids. This CDR3 reads CACRTGTGGAEKSGYTF. The CDR3 region has the DNA TGTGCCTGCAGAACCGGGACAGGGGGCGCGGAAAAGAGTGGCTACACCTTC.

This clonotype appeared a few times. J is TRBJ2-4 and V is TRBV13; D remains ambiguous. CDR1 PRHDT and CDR2 FYEKMQ come from the germline V gene (reference sequence). V shed 5 bases and J shed 0 bases, with 11 bases lying between them. The CDR3 runs 15 residues. For the CDR3, the DNA is TGTGCCAGCAGCCTCAACGGCCTAGCCAAAAACATTCAGTACTTC. Translated: CASSLNGLAKNIQYF. Complete variable domain (other parts from reference TRBV13 and TRBJ2-4): AAGVIQSPRHLIKEKRETATLKCYPIPRHDTVYWYQQGPGQDPQFLISFYEKMQSDKGSIPDRFSAQQFSDYHSELNMSSLELGDSALYFCASSLNGLAKNIQYFGAGTRLSVL.

This chain connects TRBV20-1 to TRBJ2-3; D remains unclear. Germline lookup yields CDR1 DFQATT and CDR2 SNEGSKA (reference sequence). V lost 2 bases and J lost 2, with 8 bases in between. The CDR3 covers 13 residues. The CDR3 here is CSARWPNTDTQYF. The DNA for the CDR3 is TGCAGTGCTAGATGGCCTAACACAGATACGCAGTATTTT.

Ten or more counts support this clonotype. This chain joins TRBV9 and TRBJ2-7; D is unresolved. This CDR3 region has 14 residues. The V end lost 0 bases, the J end lost 2 bases, and 9 bases lay between the germline ends. Germline V gene data show CDR1 as SGDLS and CDR2 as YYNGEE. The CDR3 is CASSVALTTYEQYF. The CDR3 DNA sequence: TGTGCCAGCAGCGTAGCCCTGACCACCTACGAGCAGTACTTC. Drawing the rest from reference TRBV9 and TRBJ2-7, the complete variable domain is DSGVTQTPKHLITATGQRVTLRCSPRSGDLSVYWYQQSLDQGLQFLIQYYNGEERAKGNILERFSAQQFPDLHSELNLSSLELGDSALYFCASSVALTTYEQYFGPGTRLTVT.

The V and J genes are TRBV30 and TRBJ1-3; D call uncertain. The CDR3 is 12 amino acids. Germline loops: CDR1 GTSNPN, CDR2 SVGIG (reference sequence). Trimming took 0 bases from V and 2 from J, leaving 2 bases between them. This chain's CDR3 is CAWSVAGNTIYF. CDR3 nucleotide sequence: TGTGCCTGGAGTGTCGCTGGAAACACCATATATTTT.

This clonotype was recorded at least ten times. The rearrangement links TRBV28 to TRBJ2-7, with D perhaps TRBD2 (5 bases). V shed 3 bases and J shed 6 bases, with 9 bases lying between them. This CDR3 is built from 12 residues. Germline V gene sequence: CDR1 MDHEN, CDR2 SYDVKM. CDR3 coding DNA: TGTGCCAGCAGTTTTACTAGAACCGAGCAGTACTTC. This encodes CASSFTRTEQYF.

This chain links TRBV27 with TRBJ2-7; TRBD2 is a possible D gene (6 bases). The germline V gene encodes CDR1 MNHEY and CDR2 SMNVEV (reference sequence). Trimming took 2 bases from V and 6 from J, leaving 14 bases between them. The CDR3 has 14 residues. CDR3 residues: CASSLRGLLAEQYF. In nucleotides, the CDR3 is TGTGCCAGCAGTTTACGGGGACTGCTCGCCGAGCAGTACTTC.

The genes are TRBV30 and TRBJ2-2, with 9 bases that match TRBD2. The V gene's germline CDR1 is GTSNPN and CDR2 SVGIG (reference sequence). The CDR3 loop spans 13 amino acids. V lost 4 bases to trimming and J lost 7 bases; unmatched junction nucleotides: 4. The CDR3 loop is CAWTSGTHGELFF. CDR3 in DNA: TGTGCCTGGACTAGCGGGACCCACGGGGAGCTGTTTTTT.